Below are 8 T cell receptor beta chains sequenced from a single sample in a study of blood T cell repertoires in COVID-19. This table comes from immunoSEQ multiplex PCR, and its TCRdb copy is limited to in-frame clones, with some not included. The sample consists of 85,000 to 130,000 clones, around nine tenths of them appearing once. The sequenced sample consisted of peripheral blood. The receptors shown here come from a human donor in a cohort sampled during active COVID-19.

This chain connects TRBV27 to TRBJ2-3, with 7 positions matching TRBD2. The CDR3 is made up of 14 amino acids. The V segment lost 6 bases and the J segment 2 bases; nucleotides outside the gene matches: 5. CDR1 and CDR2 (germline): MNHEY, SMNVEV (reference sequence). CDR3 bases: TGTGCCAGCAGGCCTAGCGGAATCACAGATACGCAGTATTTT. It specifies CASRPSGITDTQYF.

The V call is TRBV28, the J call TRBJ1-4; D is uncertain. The germline CDR1 and CDR2 sequences are MDHEN and SYDVKM. The CDR3 has 12 amino acids. The V gene lost 8 bases and the J gene lost 5 bases, with 9 bases spanning the gap. CDR3 DNA: TGTGCCAGCCAGGAGGGAAATGAAAAACTGTTTTTT. Translation: CASQEGNEKLFF.

The sample holds one count of this clone. The rearrangement joins TRBV18 to TRBJ2-3; 10 bases fit TRBD2. The CDR3 has 18 residues. Germline V lookup: CDR1 KGHSH, CDR2 LQKENI. Losses at the gene ends were 6 bases for V and 0 bases for J; bases not matched to a gene: 12. In nucleotides, the CDR3 is TGTGCCAGCTCCTCCATCGGATTGGGACTAGCGAGCACAGATACGCAGTATTTT. Encoded protein: CASSSIGLGLASTDTQYF.

The chain links TRBV7-9 to TRBJ2-5; 7 bases fit TRBD1. This CDR3 region has 15 residues. The V segment lost 5 bases and the J segment 5 bases; nucleotides outside the gene matches: 11. The germline V gene encodes CDR1 SEHNR and CDR2 FQNEAQ (reference sequence). In DNA, the CDR3 is TGTGCCAGCAGCGAAATACAGGGGACAACGGAGACCCAGTACTTC. It specifies CASSEIQGTTETQYF. Full variable domain (outside the CDR3, taken from reference TRBV7-9 and TRBJ2-5): DTGVSQNPRHKITKRGQNVTFRCDPISEHNRLYWYRQTLGQGPEFLTYFQNEAQLEKSRLLSDRFSAERPKGSFSTLEIQRTEQGDSAMYLCASSEIQGTTETQYFGPGTRLLVL.

This clone was seen more than once but under ten times. The gene calls are TRBV10-1 and TRBJ1-6; TRBD1 aligns across 8 bases. This CDR3 spans 13 amino acids. The ends lost 6 bases at V and 10 bases at J; junction bases unmatched: 5. Germline values: CDR1 WNHNN, CDR2 SYGVQD (reference sequence). The CDR3 sequence is CASSEYRGSPLHF. The CDR3 nucleotides read TGCGCCAGCAGCGAATACAGGGGGTCACCCCTCCACTTT.

V is TRBV6-5 and J is TRBJ1-4; 7 bases fit TRBD1. The CDR3 covers 15 residues. Germline values: CDR1 MNHEY, CDR2 SVGAGI. The V and J ends lost 6 bases and 3 bases, in that order; junction bases with no gene match: 7. The CDR3, as DNA: TGTGCCAGCAGCCCCGGGGACAGCCCTAATGAAAAACTGTTTTTT. As protein: CASSPGDSPNEKLFF.

The chain combines TRBV14 with TRBJ2-7; 8 nucleotides align to TRBD1. The trim removed 3 bases at V and 4 bases at J, leaving 20 bases unmatched. CDR1 and CDR2 from the germline V gene are SGHDN and FVKESK. The CDR3 length is 19 residues. Here the CDR3 reads CASSQIGQTGGLRPYEQYF. For the CDR3, the DNA is TGTGCCAGCAGCCAGATCGGGCAAACAGGGGGATTGAGACCATACGAGCAGTACTTC.

The rearrangement joins TRBV2 to TRBJ1-5, with 7 positions matching TRBD1. Germline trimming cut 6 bases from V and 2 bases from J; bases unmatched to any gene: 10. The germline gives CDR1 SNHLY, CDR2 FYNNEI. This CDR3 region has 16 residues. The CDR3 loop is CASRETGYLRNQPQHF. CDR3 DNA: TGTGCCAGCAGAGAGACAGGGTACCTTCGCAATCAGCCCCAGCATTTT.